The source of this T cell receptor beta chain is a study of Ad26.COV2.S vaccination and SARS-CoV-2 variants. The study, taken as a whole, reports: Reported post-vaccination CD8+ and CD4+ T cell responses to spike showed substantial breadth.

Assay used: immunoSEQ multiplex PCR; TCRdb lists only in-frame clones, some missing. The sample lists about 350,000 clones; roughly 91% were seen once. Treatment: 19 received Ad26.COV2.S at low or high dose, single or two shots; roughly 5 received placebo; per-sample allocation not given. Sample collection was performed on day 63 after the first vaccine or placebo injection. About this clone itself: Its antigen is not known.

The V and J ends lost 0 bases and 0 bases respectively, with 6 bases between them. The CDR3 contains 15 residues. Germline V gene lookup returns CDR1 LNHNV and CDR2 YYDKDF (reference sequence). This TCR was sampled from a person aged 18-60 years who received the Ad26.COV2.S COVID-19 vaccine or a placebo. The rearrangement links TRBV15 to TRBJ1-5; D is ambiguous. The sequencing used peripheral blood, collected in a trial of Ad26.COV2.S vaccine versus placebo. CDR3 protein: CATSRDRTSNQPQHF. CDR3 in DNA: TGTGCCACCAGCAGAGACCGCACTAGCAATCAGCCCCAGCATTTT.